This T cell receptor (beta chain) originates from a study of T cells in Graves' hyperthyroidism and ophthalmopathy. Amplification of TCR beta CDR3 regions used RNA as the template. Initially, a first-round RT-PCR of the TCR CDR3 employed the HTBI primer set. TCRdb reanalysed the multiplex PCR reads using MiXCR and keeps one entry per CDR3 protein. The sample has some 400,000 distinct CDR3 sequences; about 15% are singletons. CDR3 size: 15 residues. Germline V gene sequence: CDR1 SGHRS, CDR2 YFSETQ. The V segment lost 4 bases and the J segment 8 bases; nucleotides outside the gene matches: 10. Study conclusions and caveats: A model of 13 V-J features distinguished ophthalmopathy from stable hyperthyroidism. Most expanded thyroid clonotypes above 0.001 also appeared in blood.

Subjects aged 18 to 65 presented with newly diagnosed hyperthyroidism of less than 2 months' duration. This clonotype was observed many times. Its antigen is unknown. This TCR derives from a woman in her fifties or sixties with Graves' hyperthyroidism. Material: blood. This rearrangement joins TRBV5-1 to TRBJ2-1, with 9 bases aligning to TRBD1. The CDR3 sequence is CASSETGGNVHEQFF. In DNA, the CDR3 is TGCGCCAGCAGCGAGACAGGGGGTAATGTTCATGAGCAGTTCTTC.